In its sample, the clone carrying this T cell receptor beta chain was seen a few times. MiXCR was run by TCRdb on the RT-PCR reads, yielding one entry per CDR3 protein. This sample has about 680,000 distinct CDR3 sequences, with 14% found just once. This CDR3 contains 15 residues. V shed 4 bases, J shed 9 bases, and the junction held 13 bases outside the gene matches. The germline V gene has CDR1 KGHDR and CDR2 SFDVKD. The sample taken for sequencing was memory CD4+ T cells from blood. The TCR sequence derives from a female donor in good health, serving as a healthy control. The V gene is TRBV24-1, the J gene TRBJ1-1; 7 bases are a match to TRBD1. The CDR3 bases are TGTGCCACCAGTGAAGAGAGACAGGGACAATCCAAAGCTTTCTTT. Amino acid sequence: CATSEERQGQSKAFF.